Below, 4 T cell receptor beta chains from the same sample are listed, as sequenced in a study of siplizumab effects on memory and regulatory T cells. Only in-frame clones appear in the TCRdb table, and some are missing; sequencing was by immunoSEQ multiplex PCR. In the table there are more than 85,000 clones, about 90% of which are singletons. Sequencing used Tregs sorted from blood. The receptors were gathered from a human donor in good health.

The chain is built from TRBV19 and TRBJ1-1; D gene unclear. CDR1 is LNHDA and CDR2 is SQIVND in the germline V gene (reference sequence). The CDR3 has 13 amino acids. Trimming took off 6 bases at V and 3 bases at J, with 11 bases between the two ends. The CDR3: CASRIGEDTEAFF. The CDR3 bases are TGTGCCAGTAGGATCGGGGAGGACACTGAAGCTTTCTTT.

This rearrangement joins TRBV23-1 to TRBJ1-1; tentatively, D is TRBD1 (5 bases). TRBV23-1 falls under the ORF class, with uncertain function. The V end was cut by 0 bases, the J end by 1 base, with 15 bases between. The CDR3 runs to 17 residues. CDR3 region: CASSQSRPSGGNTEAFF. DNA for the CDR3: TGCGCCAGCAGTCAATCTCGGCCGAGCGGGGGGAACACTGAAGCTTTCTTT.

V usage is TRBV19 and J usage is TRBJ2-3; D remains unclear. Germline V lookup: CDR1 LNHDA, CDR2 SQIVND (reference sequence). The V end lost 5 bases, the J end lost 4 bases, and 7 bases lay between the germline ends. The CDR3 sequence is 12 residues long. This CDR3 is CASSWTPDTQYF. CDR3 coding DNA: TGTGCCAGTAGTTGGACGCCAGATACGCAGTATTTT.

The chain links TRBV28 to TRBJ2-4; possibly TRBD2 for D (7 bases). The length of the CDR3 is 15 residues. V was cut by 4 bases and J by 7 bases, with 17 bases left in between. Germline values: CDR1 MDHEN, CDR2 SYDVKM. The CDR3 protein is CASSSQGRELNIQYF. The CDR3 DNA reads as TGTGCCAGCAGTTCCCAGGGGCGGGAGTTGAACATTCAGTACTTC.